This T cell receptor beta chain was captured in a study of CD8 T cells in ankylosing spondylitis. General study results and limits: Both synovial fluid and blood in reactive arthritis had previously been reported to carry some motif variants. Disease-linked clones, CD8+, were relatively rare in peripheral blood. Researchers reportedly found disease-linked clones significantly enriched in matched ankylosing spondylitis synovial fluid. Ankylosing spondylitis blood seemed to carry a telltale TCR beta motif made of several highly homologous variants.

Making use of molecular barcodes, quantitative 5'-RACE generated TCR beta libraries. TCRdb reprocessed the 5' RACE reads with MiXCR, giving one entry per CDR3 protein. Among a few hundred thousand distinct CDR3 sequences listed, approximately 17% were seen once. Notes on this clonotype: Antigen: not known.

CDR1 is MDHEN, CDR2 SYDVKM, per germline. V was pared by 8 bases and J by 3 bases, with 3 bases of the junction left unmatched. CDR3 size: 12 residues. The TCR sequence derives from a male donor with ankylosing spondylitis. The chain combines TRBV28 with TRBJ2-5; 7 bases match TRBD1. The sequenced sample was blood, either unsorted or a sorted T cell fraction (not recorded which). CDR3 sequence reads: CASEGQEETQYF. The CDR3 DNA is TGTGCCAGCGAAGGACAGGAAGAGACCCAGTACTTC.